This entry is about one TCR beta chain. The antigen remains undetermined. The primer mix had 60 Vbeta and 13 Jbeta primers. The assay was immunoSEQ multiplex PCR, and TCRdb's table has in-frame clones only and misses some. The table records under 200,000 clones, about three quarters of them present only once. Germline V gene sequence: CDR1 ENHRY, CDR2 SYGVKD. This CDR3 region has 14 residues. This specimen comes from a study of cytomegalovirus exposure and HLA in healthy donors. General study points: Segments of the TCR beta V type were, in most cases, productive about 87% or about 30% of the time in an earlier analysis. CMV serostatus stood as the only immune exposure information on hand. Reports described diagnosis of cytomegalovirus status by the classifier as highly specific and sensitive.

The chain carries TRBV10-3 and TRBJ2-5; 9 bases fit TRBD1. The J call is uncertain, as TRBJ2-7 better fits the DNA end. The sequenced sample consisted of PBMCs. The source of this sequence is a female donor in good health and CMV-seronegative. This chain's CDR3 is CAISPGQGNYEQYF. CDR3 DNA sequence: TGTGCCATCAGCCCGGGACAGGGTAACTACGAGCAGTACTTC.